The 16 T cell receptor beta chains reported below all come from one sample, sequenced in a study of blood T cell repertoires in COVID-19. The method was immunoSEQ multiplex PCR; TCRdb's version includes in-frame clones alone and lacks a portion of them. The data show approximately 65,000 clones, over 60% seen once. The sample consisted of peripheral blood. The receptors were gathered from a human donor in a cohort sampled during active COVID-19.

The gene calls are TRBV5-1 and TRBJ2-2, with D possibly TRBD1 on 5 matching bases. V was cut by 9 bases and J by 1 base, with 10 bases left in between. The CDR3 has 13 residues. Germline lookup yields CDR1 SGHRS and CDR2 YFSETQ. CDR3 bases: TGCGCCACCCAAACAGGGAACACCGGGGAGCTGTTTTTT. This translates into CATQTGNTGELFF.

The count of this clone is one. Here the CDR3 reads CASSASGGATEAFF. The CDR3 bases are TGTGCCAGCAGCGCGAGTGGGGGGGCCACTGAAGCTTTCTTT. The rearrangement joins TRBV9 to TRBJ1-1, with D possibly being TRBD1 (6 bases). This CDR3 is 14 amino acids long. CDR1 and CDR2 from the germline V gene are SGDLS and YYNGEE. With 3 bases removed from V and 4 bases from J, the gap between germline ends came to 13 bases.

The V and J genes are TRBV15 and TRBJ2-7; maybe TRBD1 (6 bases). Trimming pared 0 bases from V and 0 bases from J, leaving 9 bases between. The germline CDR1 and CDR2 sequences are LNHNV and YYDKDF (reference sequence). This CDR3 region has 15 residues. DNA for the CDR3: TGTGCCACCAGCAGAGACCAGGGGACCTCCTACGAGCAGTACTTC. Encoded protein: CATSRDQGTSYEQYF. The full variable domain, completed using reference TRBV15 and TRBJ2-7, is DAMVIQNPRYQVTQFGKPVTLSCSQTLNHNVMYWYQQKSSQAPKLLFHYYDKDFNNEADTPDNFQSRRPNTSFCFLDIRSPGLGDTAMYLCATSRDQGTSYEQYFGPGTRLTVT.

This clone has only one observation. This chain connects TRBV19 to TRBJ1-2; 7 nucleotides match TRBD1. Germline V CDR1 and CDR2: LNHDA, SQIVND (reference sequence). The CDR3 consists of 14 residues. With 3 bases clipped from V and 6 bases from J, the junction kept 7 bases outside the gene matches. DNA of the CDR3: TGTGCCAGTAGTATCGGGGGACAGAATAATGGCTACACCTTC. The encoded protein is CASSIGGQNNGYTF.

The chain uses TRBV3-1 (or the pseudogene TRBV3-2) and TRBJ1-2; 7 bases line up with TRBD1. The CDR3 extends over 18 amino acids. Trimming removed 4 bases from V and 1 base from J; junction bases left unmatched: 15. In germline, CDR1 is LGHDT, CDR2 YNNKEL (reference sequence). CDR3 amino acids: CASSLLRTRTGDNYGYTF. Written as DNA, the CDR3 is TGTGCCAGCAGCCTCTTGCGGACGAGGACAGGTGATAACTATGGCTACACCTTC.

The J gene is TRBJ2-6, the V gene TRBV19, with a weak D call TRBD1 (5 bases). CDR3 length: 17 amino acids. With 1 base removed from V and 2 bases from J, the gap between germline ends came to 12 bases. Germline loops: CDR1 LNHDA, CDR2 SQIVND (reference sequence). CDR3 protein: CASSIGSGLAGANVLTF. Written as DNA, the CDR3 is TGTGCCAGTAGTATAGGATCAGGGCTTGCTGGGGCCAACGTCCTGACTTTC.

The chain uses TRBV9 and TRBJ2-1; D remains ambiguous. Germline CDR1 is SGDLS and CDR2 is YYNGEE. The CDR3 is made up of 16 amino acids. V shed 2 bases and J shed 8 bases, with 20 bases lying between them. The CDR3 region has the DNA TGTGCCAGCAGCGTCGACCGGTTAGCCAATCTCGATGAGCAGTTCTTC. The encoded protein is CASSVDRLANLDEQFF.

The J gene is TRBJ1-3, the V gene TRBV5-1; D is perhaps TRBD1 (5 bases). Trimming pared 2 bases from V and 0 bases from J, leaving 15 bases between. The CDR3 has 17 amino acids. Germline V gene sequence: CDR1 SGHRS, CDR2 YFSETQ. CDR3 protein: CASSFGGPQTSGNTIYF. The CDR3 nucleotides are TGCGCCAGCAGCTTCGGGGGACCCCAAACCTCTGGAAACACCATATATTTT.

This chain links TRBV7-2 with TRBJ2-5; possible D gene TRBD2, 6 bases. Germline assignment: CDR1 SGHTA and CDR2 FQGNSA. The CDR3 covers 14 residues. V gave up 3 bases and J gave up 2 bases, with 10 bases separating them. The CDR3 DNA reads as TGTGCCAGCAGCTTCCAAGGGACTCAAGAGACCCAGTACTTC. Protein sequence: CASSFQGTQETQYF.

This chain uses TRBV6-1 with TRBJ2-5; possibly TRBD2 for D (7 bases). The CDR3 runs to 14 residues. Germline CDR1 and CDR2: MNHNS and SASEGT. V gave up 2 bases and J gave up 5 bases, with 12 bases separating them. The CDR3 DNA reads TGTGCCAGCAGTGAACCGGGGGGCTCGGAGACCCAGTACTTC. Translating gives CASSEPGGSETQYF.

The J gene is TRBJ2-3, the V gene TRBV27; 9 bases are shared with TRBD2. From germline, CDR1 is MNHEY and CDR2 SMNVEV (reference sequence). The V gene end was trimmed by 6 bases and the J gene end by 3 bases; junction bases not matched to a gene: 4. The CDR3 contains 14 residues. The CDR3 DNA sequence: TGTGCCAGCAGACCAGCGGGGGGAACAGATACGCAGTATTTT. The encoded protein is CASRPAGGTDTQYF.

This clone was counted a single time. V and J are TRBV6-5 and TRBJ1-3; the D gene is possibly TRBD1 (5 bases). The germline V gene encodes CDR1 MNHEY and CDR2 SVGAGI. The V end was cut by 6 bases, the J end by 6 bases, with 9 bases between. This CDR3 contains 12 residues. The CDR3 region has the DNA TGTGCCAGCAGGCCCAGGGAAAACACCATATATTTT. Protein: CASRPRENTIYF.

This clone was observed once. This chain links TRBV24-1 with TRBJ2-5, with TRBD1 as a possible D gene (6 bases). Germline V CDR1 and CDR2: KGHDR, SFDVKD. V gave up 4 bases and J gave up 4 bases, with 12 bases separating them. CDR3 length: 14 residues. The chain's CDR3 is CATSDRTDRETQYF. DNA of the CDR3: TGTGCCACCAGTGACCGGACAGATCGAGAGACCCAGTACTTC.

The chain uses TRBV6-5 and TRBJ1-6, with D unclear. CDR1 MNHEY and CDR2 SVGAGI come from the germline V gene. This CDR3 is 13 amino acids long. Trimming shortened V by 10 bases and J by 12 bases, and 19 bases separated the two germline ends. The CDR3 region has the DNA TGTGCCACCAAAGAAAGTCTCTATTTACCCCTCCACTTT. The encoded protein is CATKESLYLPLHF.

The chain uses TRBV7-6 and TRBJ2-3, with 11 positions matching TRBD2. The length of the CDR3 is 16 residues. Per germline, CDR1 SGHVS and CDR2 FNYEAQ. After removal of 5 bases from V and 3 bases from J, the junction contained 7 bases not matched to a gene. The DNA for the CDR3 is TGTGCCAGCAGCCCGGGTAGCGGGGGGGAGACAGATACGCAGTATTTT. This codes for CASSPGSGGETDTQYF.

The rearrangement uses TRBV3-1 (or the pseudogene TRBV3-2) and TRBJ1-2, with no clear D. The germline CDR1 and CDR2 sequences are LGHDT and YNNKEL (reference sequence). CDR3 size: 12 residues. Trimming left V 0 bases short and J 6 bases short, with 5 bases between. The CDR3 bases are TGTGCCAGCAGCCAAGACCCTAATGGCTACACCTTC. Translation gives CASSQDPNGYTF.